This T cell receptor beta chain was obtained from a study of tumor-infiltrating lymphocytes in oesophageal squamous cell carcinoma. CDR3 length: 14 residues. TCRdb analysed the PCR reads with MiXCR anew, one entry per CDR3 protein. The table includes roughly 20,000 distinct CDR3 sequences, over 40% detected once. The sequence was obtained from a female donor with esophageal squamous cell carcinoma. V and J are TRBV12-3 or TRBV12-4 and TRBJ2-5, with 9 bases identical to TRBD1. The DNA end is a closer match to TRBJ1-1, so the J assignment may be wrong. Material: normal esophageal tissue next to the tumor. The CDR3: CASTPGQGRTEAFF. In nucleotides, the CDR3 is TGTGCCAGCACCCCGGGACAGGGACGCACTGAAGCTTTCTTT.